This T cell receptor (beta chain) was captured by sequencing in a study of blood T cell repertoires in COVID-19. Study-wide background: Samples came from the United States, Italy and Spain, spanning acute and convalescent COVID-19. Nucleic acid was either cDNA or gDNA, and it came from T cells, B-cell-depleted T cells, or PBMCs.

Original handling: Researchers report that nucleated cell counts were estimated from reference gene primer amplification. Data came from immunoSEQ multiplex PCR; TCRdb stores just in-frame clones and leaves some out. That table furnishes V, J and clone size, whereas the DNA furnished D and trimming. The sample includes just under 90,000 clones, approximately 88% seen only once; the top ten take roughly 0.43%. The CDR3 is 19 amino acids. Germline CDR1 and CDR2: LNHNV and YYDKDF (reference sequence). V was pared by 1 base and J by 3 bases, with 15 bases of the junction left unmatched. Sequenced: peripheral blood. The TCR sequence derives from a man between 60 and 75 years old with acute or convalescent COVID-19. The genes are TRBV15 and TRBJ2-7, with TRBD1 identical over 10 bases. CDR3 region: CATSRVGQGDIPRGYEQYF. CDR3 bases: TGTGCCACCAGCAGAGTCGGACAGGGGGACATCCCGCGCGGCTACGAGCAGTACTTC. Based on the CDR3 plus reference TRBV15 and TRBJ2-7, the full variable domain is DAMVIQNPRYQVTQFGKPVTLSCSQTLNHNVMYWYQQKSSQAPKLLFHYYDKDFNNEADTPDNFQSRRPNTSFCFLDIRSPGLGDTAMYLCATSRVGQGDIPRGYEQYFGPGTRLTVT.